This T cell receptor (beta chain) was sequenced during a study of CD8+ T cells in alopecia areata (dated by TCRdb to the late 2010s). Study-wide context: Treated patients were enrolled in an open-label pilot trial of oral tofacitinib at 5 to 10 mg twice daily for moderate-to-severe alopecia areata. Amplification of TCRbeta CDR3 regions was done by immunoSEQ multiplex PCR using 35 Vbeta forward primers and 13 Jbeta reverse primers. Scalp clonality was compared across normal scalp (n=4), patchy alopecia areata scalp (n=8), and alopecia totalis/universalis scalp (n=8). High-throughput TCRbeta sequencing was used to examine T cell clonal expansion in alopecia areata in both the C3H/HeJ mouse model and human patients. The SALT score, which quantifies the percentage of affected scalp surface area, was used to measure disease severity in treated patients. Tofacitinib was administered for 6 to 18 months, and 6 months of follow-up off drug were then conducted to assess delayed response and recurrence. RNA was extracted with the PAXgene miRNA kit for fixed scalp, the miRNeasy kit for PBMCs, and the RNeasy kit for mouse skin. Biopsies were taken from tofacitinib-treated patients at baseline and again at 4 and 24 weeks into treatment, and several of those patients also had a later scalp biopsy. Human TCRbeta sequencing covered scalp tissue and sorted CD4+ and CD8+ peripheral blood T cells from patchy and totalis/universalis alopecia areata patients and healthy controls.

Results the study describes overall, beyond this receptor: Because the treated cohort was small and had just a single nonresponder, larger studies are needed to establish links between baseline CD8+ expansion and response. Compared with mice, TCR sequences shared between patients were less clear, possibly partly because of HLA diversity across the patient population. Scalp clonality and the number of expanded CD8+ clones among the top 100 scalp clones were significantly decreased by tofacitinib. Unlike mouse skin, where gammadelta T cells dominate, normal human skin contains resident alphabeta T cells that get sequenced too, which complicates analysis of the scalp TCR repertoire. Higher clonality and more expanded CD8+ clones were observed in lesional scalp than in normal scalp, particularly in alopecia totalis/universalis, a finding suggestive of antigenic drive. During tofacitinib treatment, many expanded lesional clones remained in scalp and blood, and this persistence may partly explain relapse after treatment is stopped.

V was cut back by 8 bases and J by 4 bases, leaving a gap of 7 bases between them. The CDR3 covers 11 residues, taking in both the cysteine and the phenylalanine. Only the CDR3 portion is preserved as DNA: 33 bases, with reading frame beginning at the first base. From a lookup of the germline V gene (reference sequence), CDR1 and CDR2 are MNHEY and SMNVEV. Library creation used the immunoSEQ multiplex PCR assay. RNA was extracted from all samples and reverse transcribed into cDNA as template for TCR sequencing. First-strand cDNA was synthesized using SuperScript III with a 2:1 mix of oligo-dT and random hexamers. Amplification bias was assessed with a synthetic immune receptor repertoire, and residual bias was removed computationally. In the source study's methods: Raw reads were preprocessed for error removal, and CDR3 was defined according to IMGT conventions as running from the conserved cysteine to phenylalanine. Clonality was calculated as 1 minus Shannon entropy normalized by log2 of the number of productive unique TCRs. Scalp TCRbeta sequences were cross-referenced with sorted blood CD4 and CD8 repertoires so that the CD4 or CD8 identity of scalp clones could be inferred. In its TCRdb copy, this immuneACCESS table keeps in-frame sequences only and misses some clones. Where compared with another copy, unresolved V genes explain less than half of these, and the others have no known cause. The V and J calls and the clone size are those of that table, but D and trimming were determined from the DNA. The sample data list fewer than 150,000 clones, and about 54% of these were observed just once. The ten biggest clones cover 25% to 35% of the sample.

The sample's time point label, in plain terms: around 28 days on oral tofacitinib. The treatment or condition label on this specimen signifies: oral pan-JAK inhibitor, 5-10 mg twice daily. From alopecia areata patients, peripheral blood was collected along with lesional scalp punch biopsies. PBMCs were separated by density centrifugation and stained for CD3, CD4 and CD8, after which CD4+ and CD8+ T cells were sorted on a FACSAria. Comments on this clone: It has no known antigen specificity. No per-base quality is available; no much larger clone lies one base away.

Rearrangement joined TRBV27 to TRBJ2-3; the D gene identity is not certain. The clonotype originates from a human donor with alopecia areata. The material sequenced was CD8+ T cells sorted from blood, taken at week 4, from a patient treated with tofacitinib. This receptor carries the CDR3 CASRSPDTQYF. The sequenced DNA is TGTGCCAGCCGTTCCCCAGATACGCAGTATTTT.